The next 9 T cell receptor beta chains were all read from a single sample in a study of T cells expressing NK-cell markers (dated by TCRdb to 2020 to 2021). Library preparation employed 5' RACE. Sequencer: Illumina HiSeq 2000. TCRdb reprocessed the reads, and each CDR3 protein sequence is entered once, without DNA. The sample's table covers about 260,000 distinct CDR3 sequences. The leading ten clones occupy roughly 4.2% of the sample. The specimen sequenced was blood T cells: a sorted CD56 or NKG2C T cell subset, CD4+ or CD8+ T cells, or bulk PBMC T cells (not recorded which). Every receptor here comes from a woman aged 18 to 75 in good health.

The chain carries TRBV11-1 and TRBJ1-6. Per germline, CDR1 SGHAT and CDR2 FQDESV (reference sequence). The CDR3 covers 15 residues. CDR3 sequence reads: CASSLAGSDNSPLHF. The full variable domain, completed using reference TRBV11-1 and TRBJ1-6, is EAEVAQSPRYKITEKSQAVAFWCDPISGHATLYWYRQILGQGPELLVQFQDESVVDDSQLPKDRFSAERLKGVDSTLKIQPAELGDSAMYLCASSLAGSDNSPLHFGNGTRLTVT.

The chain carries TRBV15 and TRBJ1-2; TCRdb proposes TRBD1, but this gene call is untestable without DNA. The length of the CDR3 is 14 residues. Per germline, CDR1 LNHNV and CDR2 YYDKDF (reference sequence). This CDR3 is CATSEPGGADGYTF.

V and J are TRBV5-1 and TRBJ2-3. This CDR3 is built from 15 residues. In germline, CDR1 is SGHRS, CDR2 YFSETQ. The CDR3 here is CASSLAAYSTDTQYF.

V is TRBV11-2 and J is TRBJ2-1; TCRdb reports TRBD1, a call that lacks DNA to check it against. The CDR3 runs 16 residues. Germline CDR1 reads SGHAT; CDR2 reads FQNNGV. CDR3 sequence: CASSLDGGYRGNEQFF. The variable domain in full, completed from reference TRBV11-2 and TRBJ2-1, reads EAGVAQSPRYKIIEKRQSVAFWCNPISGHATLYWYQQILGQGPKLLIQFQNNGVVDDSQLPKDRFSAERLKGVDSTLKIQPAKLEDSAVYLCASSLDGGYRGNEQFFGPGTRLTVL.

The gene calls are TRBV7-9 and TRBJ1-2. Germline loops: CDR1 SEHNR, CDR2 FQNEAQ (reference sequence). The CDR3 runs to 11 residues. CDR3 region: CASSLEGGYTF.

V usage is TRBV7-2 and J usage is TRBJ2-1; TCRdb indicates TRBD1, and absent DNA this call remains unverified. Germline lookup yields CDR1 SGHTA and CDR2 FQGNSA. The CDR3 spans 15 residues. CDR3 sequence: CASSLFGRQVNEQFF.

The CDR3 here is CASSQTVLGQETQYF. The chain has TRBV5-5 and TRBJ2-5; TCRdb names TRBD1, which stays unverified in the absence of DNA. CDR1 is SGHKS, CDR2 YYEKEE, per germline (reference sequence). CDR3 size: 15 residues.

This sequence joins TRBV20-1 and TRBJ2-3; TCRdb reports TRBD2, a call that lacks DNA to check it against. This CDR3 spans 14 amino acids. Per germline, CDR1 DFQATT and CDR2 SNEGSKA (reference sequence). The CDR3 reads CSASKREGPDTQYF.

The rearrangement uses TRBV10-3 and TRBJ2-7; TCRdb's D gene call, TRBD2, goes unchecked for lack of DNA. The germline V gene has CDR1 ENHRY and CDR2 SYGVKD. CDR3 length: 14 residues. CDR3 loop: CAISEALGPYEQYF.